One and the same sample provided the 16 T cell receptor beta chains below, sequenced in a study of identical twins. Via MiXCR, TCRdb re-called the 5' RACE reads, giving one row per CDR3 protein. Counted here are over 550,000 distinct CDR3 sequences, 7% to 7.5% occurring once; the ten biggest clones make up about 1.6%. The same specimen was also included in a second study, on yellow fever vaccine responses in identical twins.

Sequenced: PBMCs. The origin of the receptors is a woman younger than 30 in good health.

This clonotype was seen repeatedly, ten times or more. The chain combines TRBV29-1 with TRBJ2-3; 9 bases fit TRBD2. The V segment lost 7 bases and the J segment 8 bases; nucleotides outside the gene matches: 10. This CDR3 is built from 13 residues. CDR1 and CDR2 from the germline V gene are SQVTM and ANQGSEA. The CDR3 here is CSDLAGDHGTQYF. Here the CDR3 DNA reads TGCAGCGACTTAGCGGGAGATCATGGTACGCAGTATTTT.

The table lists this clonotype with a few counts. J is TRBJ2-7 and V is TRBV7-8; 9 nucleotides align to TRBD1. This CDR3 contains 17 residues. CDR1 and CDR2 from the germline V gene are SGHVS and FQNEAQ. The V and J ends lost 0 bases and 3 bases, in that order; junction bases with no gene match: 9. Here the CDR3 reads CASSLARGQGSYYEQYF. The CDR3 DNA sequence: TGTGCCAGCAGCTTAGCGCGGGGACAGGGTTCTTACTACGAGCAGTACTTC.

This clonotype was seen repeatedly, ten times or more. The chain couples TRBV20-1 to TRBJ2-7, with a weak D call TRBD2 (5 bases). From germline, CDR1 is DFQATT and CDR2 SNEGSKA (reference sequence). The CDR3 is made up of 14 amino acids. V dropped 6 bases and J dropped 0 bases, with 15 bases sitting between them. The CDR3, as DNA: TGCAGTGCAACTAGGGTCCCCAGCTCCTACGAGCAGTACTTC. Its translation: CSATRVPSSYEQYF.

The chain links TRBV16 to TRBJ2-7; D is ambiguous. The CDR3 covers 12 residues. The V and J ends lost 2 bases and 6 bases respectively, with 8 bases between them. Germline lookup yields CDR1 KGHSY and CDR2 FQNENV. As DNA, the CDR3 is TGTGCCAGCAGCCAAATGAGGCTCGAGCAGTACTTC. This sequence encodes CASSQMRLEQYF.

This chain links TRBV7-8 with TRBJ2-7; maybe TRBD2 (5 bases). The CDR3 length is 12 residues. Per the germline V gene, CDR1 is SGHVS and CDR2 is FQNEAQ. V lost 7 bases and J lost 4, with 11 bases in between. The CDR3 region has the DNA TGTGCCAGCACCCTCGCGGGTTACGAGCAGTACTTC. Protein: CASTLAGYEQYF.

This clonotype was observed a few times. V is TRBV20-1 and J is TRBJ1-3; no clear D. CDR3 length: 14 amino acids. Per germline, CDR1 DFQATT and CDR2 SNEGSKA (reference sequence). V lost 5 bases, J lost 0 bases, and 11 bases lay in between. CDR3 amino acids: CSAPDVTSGNTIYF. The CDR3 region has the DNA TGCAGTGCTCCAGACGTAACCTCTGGAAACACCATATATTTT.

V and J are TRBV11-3 and TRBJ2-3, with 7 nucleotides matching TRBD2. There are 13 residues in the CDR3. In germline, CDR1 is SGHNT, CDR2 YENEEA. The V gene end was trimmed by 8 bases and the J gene end by 4 bases; junction bases not matched to a gene: 6. DNA of the CDR3: TGTGCCAGCGGAGGCGGGAGTGCAGATACGCAGTATTTT. This codes for CASGGGSADTQYF.

Of note for this clonotype: Sequence at one end of the junction differs from germline and may be a read error. The chain employs TRBV3-1 and TRBJ2-1; 11 nucleotides align to TRBD2. Germline CDR1 is LGHDT and CDR2 is YNNKEL (reference sequence). The length of the CDR3 is 19 residues. DNA of the CDR3: TGTGCCTGCAGCCAAGGGGCTAGCGGGGGGATTTTTGTAGGTGATGAGCAGTTCTTC. Encoded protein: CACSQGASGGIFVGDEQFF.

In this sample, this clonotype turned up many times. V gene TRBV4-1 combines with J gene TRBJ2-1; 7 nucleotides align to TRBD1. V dropped 1 base and J dropped 12; count of bases not matched to a gene: 12. CDR3 length equals 15 residues. Germline CDR1 reads MGHRA; CDR2 reads YSYEKL. The CDR3 loop reads CASSQGRGGLKGQFF. In DNA form, the CDR3 reads TGCGCCAGCAGCCAAGGAAGAGGGGGCCTTAAGGGGCAGTTCTTC.

This clonotype was detected ten times or more. J is TRBJ2-3 and V is TRBV5-5; D may be TRBD1 (6 bases). Germline V lookup: CDR1 SGHKS, CDR2 YYEKEE (reference sequence). V lost 4 bases and J 3 bases, leaving 9 bases between the germline ends. The CDR3 totals 13 residues. CDR3 DNA sequence: TGTGCCAGCAGCCCTACAGGGACAGATACGCAGTATTTT. This encodes CASSPTGTDTQYF.

The sample holds a few counts of this clonotype. V usage is TRBV12-3 or TRBV12-4 and J usage is TRBJ2-1; maybe TRBD1 (5 bases). The CDR3 length is 15 residues. The germline V and J ends were trimmed by 4 bases and 8 bases, with 18 bases remaining between them. Written as DNA, the CDR3 is TGTGCCAGCAGTTGGACACAGCTGGTTATCGATGAGCAGTTCTTC. Encoded protein: CASSWTQLVIDEQFF.

In this sample, this clonotype turned up many times. This chain joins TRBV7-6 and TRBJ1-1, with 12 bases fitting TRBD1. This CDR3 contains 17 residues. The V segment lost 3 bases and the J segment 0 bases; nucleotides outside the gene matches: 5. The V gene's germline CDR1 is SGHVS and CDR2 FNYEAQ. The DNA of the CDR3 is TGTGCCAGCAGCTTTGGGACAGGGGGCCTCATGAACACTGAAGCTTTCTTT. It codes for CASSFGTGGLMNTEAFF.

The gene calls are TRBV5-1 and TRBJ2-1, with TRBD2 matching 11 bases. CDR3 size: 14 residues. V lost 8 bases and J lost 7; bases outside the gene matches: 8. The germline gives CDR1 SGHRS, CDR2 YFSETQ. CDR3 nucleotides: TGCGCCAGTACTAGCGGGGGCCTGGGGAATGAGCAGTTCTTC. Its translation is CASTSGGLGNEQFF.

The chain has TRBV12-3 or TRBV12-4 and TRBJ2-3, with 7 bases lining up with TRBD2. The CDR3 covers 19 residues. J gave up 0 bases and V 5 bases, and 17 bases lay outside the gene matches. CDR3 nucleotides: TGTGCCAGCAGTCCCCCCCTCTCCAGCGGGACCAGTAGCACAGATACGCAGTATTTT. Its protein product is CASSPPLSSGTSSTDTQYF.

This clonotype occurred a few times. The chain joins TRBV5-5 to TRBJ2-3, with 10 bases aligning to TRBD1. V shed 0 bases and J 2 bases; nucleotides not matched to a gene: 3. Germline V lookup: CDR1 SGHKS, CDR2 YYEKEE (reference sequence). The CDR3 is made up of 16 amino acids. The CDR3: CASSLGGQGVTDTQYF. The CDR3 DNA reads TGTGCCAGCAGCTTGGGAGGACAGGGGGTCACAGATACGCAGTATTTT.

The V call is TRBV20-1, the J call TRBJ1-1, with D perhaps TRBD1 (5 bases). The V end was cut by 1 base, the J end by 1 base, with 7 bases between. Germline V CDR1 and CDR2: DFQATT, SNEGSKA (reference sequence). The CDR3 sequence is 13 residues long. CDR3 loop: CSARADRNTEAFF. The CDR3 region has the DNA TGCAGTGCTAGAGCCGACAGGAACACTGAAGCTTTCTTT.